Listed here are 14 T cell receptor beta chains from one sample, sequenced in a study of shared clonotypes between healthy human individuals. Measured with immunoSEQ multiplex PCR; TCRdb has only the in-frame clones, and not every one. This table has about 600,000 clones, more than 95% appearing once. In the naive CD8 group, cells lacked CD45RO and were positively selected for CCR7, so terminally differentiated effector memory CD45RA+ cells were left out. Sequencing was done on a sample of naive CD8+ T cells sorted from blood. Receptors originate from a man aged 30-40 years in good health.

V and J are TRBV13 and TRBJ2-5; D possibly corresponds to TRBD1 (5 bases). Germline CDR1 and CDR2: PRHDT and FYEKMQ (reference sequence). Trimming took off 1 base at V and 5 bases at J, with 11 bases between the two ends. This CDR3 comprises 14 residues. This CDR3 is CASSLVQGAETQYF. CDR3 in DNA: TGTGCCAGCAGCTTAGTTCAGGGTGCGGAGACCCAGTACTTC.

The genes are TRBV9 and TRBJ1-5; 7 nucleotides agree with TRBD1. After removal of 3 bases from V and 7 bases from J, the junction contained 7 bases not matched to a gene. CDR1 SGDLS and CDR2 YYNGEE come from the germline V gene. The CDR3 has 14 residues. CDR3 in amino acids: CASSAAGGGQPQHF. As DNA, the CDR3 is TGTGCCAGCAGCGCAGCAGGGGGTGGACAGCCCCAGCATTTT. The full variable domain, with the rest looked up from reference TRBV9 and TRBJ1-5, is DSGVTQTPKHLITATGQRVTLRCSPRSGDLSVYWYQQSLDQGLQFLIQYYNGEERAKGNILERFSAQQFPDLHSELNLSSLELGDSALYFCASSAAGGGQPQHFGDGTRLSIL.

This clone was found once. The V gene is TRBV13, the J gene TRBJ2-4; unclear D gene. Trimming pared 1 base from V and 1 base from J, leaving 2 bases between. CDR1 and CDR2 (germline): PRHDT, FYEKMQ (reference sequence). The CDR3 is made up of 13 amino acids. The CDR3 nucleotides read TGTGCCAGCAGCTTAGTGGCCAAAAACATTCAGTACTTC. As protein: CASSLVAKNIQYF. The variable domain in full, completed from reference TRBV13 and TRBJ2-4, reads AAGVIQSPRHLIKEKRETATLKCYPIPRHDTVYWYQQGPGQDPQFLISFYEKMQSDKGSIPDRFSAQQFSDYHSELNMSSLELGDSALYFCASSLVAKNIQYFGAGTRLSVL.

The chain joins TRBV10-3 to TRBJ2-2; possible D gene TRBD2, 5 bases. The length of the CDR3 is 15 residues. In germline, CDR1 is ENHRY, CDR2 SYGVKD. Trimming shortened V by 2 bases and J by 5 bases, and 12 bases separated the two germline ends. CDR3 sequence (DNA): TGTGCCATCAGTGAGGACTACGAACGGACCGGGGAGCTGTTTTTT. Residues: CAISEDYERTGELFF.

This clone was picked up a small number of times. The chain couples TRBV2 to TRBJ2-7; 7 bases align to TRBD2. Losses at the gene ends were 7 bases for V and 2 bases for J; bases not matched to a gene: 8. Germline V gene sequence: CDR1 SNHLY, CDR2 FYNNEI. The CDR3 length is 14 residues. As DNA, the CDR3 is TGTGCCAGCATTGGACTAGACGCTACCTACGAGCAGTACTTC. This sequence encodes CASIGLDATYEQYF.

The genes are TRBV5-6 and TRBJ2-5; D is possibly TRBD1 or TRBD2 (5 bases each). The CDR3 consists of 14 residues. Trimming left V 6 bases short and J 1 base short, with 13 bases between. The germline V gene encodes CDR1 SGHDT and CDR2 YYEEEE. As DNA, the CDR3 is TGTGCCAGCAACGTCGACGGGACCCAAGAGACCCAGTACTTC. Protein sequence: CASNVDGTQETQYF.

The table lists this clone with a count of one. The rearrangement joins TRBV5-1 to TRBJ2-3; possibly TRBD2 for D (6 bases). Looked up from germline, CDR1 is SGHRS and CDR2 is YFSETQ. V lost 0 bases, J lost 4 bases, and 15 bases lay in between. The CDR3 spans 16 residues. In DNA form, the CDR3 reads TGCGCCAGCAGCTTGGAAAGAGGAGGCGGGGCAGATACGCAGTATTTT. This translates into CASSLERGGGADTQYF.

The CDR3 sequence is CASSLPRGGLYNEQFF. In DNA, the CDR3 is TGTGCCAGCAGTTTACCCAGGGGGGGATTATACAATGAGCAGTTCTTC. This rearrangement joins TRBV28 to TRBJ2-1; D tentatively fits TRBD1 or TRBD2 (7 bases each). V was shortened by 2 bases and J by 4 bases, with 15 bases between the two germline ends. The CDR3 contains 16 residues. Germline lookup yields CDR1 MDHEN and CDR2 SYDVKM.

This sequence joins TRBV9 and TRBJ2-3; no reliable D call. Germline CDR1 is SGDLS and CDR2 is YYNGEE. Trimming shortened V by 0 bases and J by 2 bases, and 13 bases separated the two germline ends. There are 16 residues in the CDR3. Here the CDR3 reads CASSVEPETYTDTQYF. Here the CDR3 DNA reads TGTGCCAGCAGCGTAGAGCCCGAGACCTACACAGATACGCAGTATTTT. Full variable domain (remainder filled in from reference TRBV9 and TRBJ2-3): DSGVTQTPKHLITATGQRVTLRCSPRSGDLSVYWYQQSLDQGLQFLIQYYNGEERAKGNILERFSAQQFPDLHSELNLSSLELGDSALYFCASSVEPETYTDTQYFGPGTRLTVL.

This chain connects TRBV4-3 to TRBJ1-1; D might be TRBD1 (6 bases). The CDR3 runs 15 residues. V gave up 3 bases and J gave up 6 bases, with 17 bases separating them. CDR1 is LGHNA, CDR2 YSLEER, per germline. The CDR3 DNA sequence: TGCGCCAGCAGCCAGGCCGGGACAACTCGGTCTGAAGCTTTCTTT. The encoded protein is CASSQAGTTRSEAFF.

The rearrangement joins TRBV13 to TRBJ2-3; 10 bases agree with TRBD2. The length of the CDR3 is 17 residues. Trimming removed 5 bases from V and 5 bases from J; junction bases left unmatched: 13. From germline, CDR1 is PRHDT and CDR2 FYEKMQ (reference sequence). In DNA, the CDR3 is TGTGCCAGCAGCCAGAGGGAGCGGGAGGGCCCGGGAGATACGCAGTATTTT. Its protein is CASSQREREGPGDTQYF.

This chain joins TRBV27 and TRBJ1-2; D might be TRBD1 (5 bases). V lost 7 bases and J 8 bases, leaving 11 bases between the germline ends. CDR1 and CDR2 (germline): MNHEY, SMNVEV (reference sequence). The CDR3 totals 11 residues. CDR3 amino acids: CASKQGLGYTF. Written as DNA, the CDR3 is TGTGCCAGCAAGCAGGGTCTAGGCTACACCTTC.

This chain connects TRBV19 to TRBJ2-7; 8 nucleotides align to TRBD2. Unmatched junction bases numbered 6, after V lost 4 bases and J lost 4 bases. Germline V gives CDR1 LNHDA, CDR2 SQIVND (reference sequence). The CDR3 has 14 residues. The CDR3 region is CASSTSGSRYEQYF. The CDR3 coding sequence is TGTGCCAGTAGTACCAGCGGGAGTCGATACGAGCAGTACTTC.

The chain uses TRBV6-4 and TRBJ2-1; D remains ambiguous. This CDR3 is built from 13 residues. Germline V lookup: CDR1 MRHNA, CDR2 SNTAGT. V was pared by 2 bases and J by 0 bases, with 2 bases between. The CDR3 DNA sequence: TGTGCCAGCAGTGACAGCTCCTACAATGAGCAGTTCTTC. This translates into CASSDSSYNEQFF.